These 14 T cell receptor beta chains share one sample of origin, sequenced in a study of vaccination effects on CD4 cells after COVID-19. Their specific antigens are unknown. Viral peptide pool expansion of antigen-specific CD4+ T cells preceded sequencing in the ViraFEST assay. Following 10 days of culture, CD4+ T cells were isolated. The study found no prior SARS-CoV-2 infection in the vaccine recipients, who tested negative for nucleocapsid antibodies. The method was immunoSEQ multiplex PCR; TCRdb's version includes in-frame clones alone and lacks a portion of them. The sample lists approximately 30,000 clones; 72% were seen once. The material was CD4+ T cells from PBMCs cultured with SARS-CoV-2 spike peptides, obtained before COVID-19 vaccination. The receptors here all came from a human donor who received a COVID-19 vaccine.

The V call is TRBV27, the J call TRBJ2-7; 13 bases line up with TRBD2. The CDR3 loop spans 13 amino acids. Trimming at V came to 7 bases and at J to 8 bases, leaving 5 bases not matched to a gene. Germline V gene lookup returns CDR1 MNHEY and CDR2 SMNVEV (reference sequence). The CDR3, as DNA: TGTGCCAGCAAGGGACTAGCGGGGAGAAAGCAGTACTTC. This codes for CASKGLAGRKQYF.

This clone is a singleton in its sample. The gene calls are TRBV6-2 or TRBV6-3 and TRBJ2-2; perhaps TRBD1 as D (6 bases). The CDR3 has 15 residues. The ends were cut back, 5 bases at V and 6 bases at J, with 16 bases in the middle. Per the germline V gene, CDR1 is MNHEY and CDR2 is SVGEGT. The CDR3 reads CASSLQGVGAGELFF. Written as DNA, the CDR3 is TGTGCCAGCAGTCTACAGGGAGTTGGAGCCGGGGAGCTGTTTTTT.

The chain couples TRBV7-9 to TRBJ2-5, with 8 bases matching TRBD2. The J segment lost 1 base and the V segment lost 0 bases, leaving 10 bases of the junction unmatched. Germline CDR1 and CDR2: SEHNR and FQNEAQ (reference sequence). This CDR3 comprises 18 residues. CDR3 sequence reads: CASSLALLTGGIQETQYF. CDR3 sequence (DNA): TGTGCCAGCAGCTTAGCGCTGTTGACGGGGGGGATCCAAGAGACCCAGTACTTC.

This chain joins TRBV6-1 and TRBJ2-7; D is possibly TRBD1 (5 bases). CDR3 length equals 13 residues. Germline V lookup: CDR1 MNHNS, CDR2 SASEGT. Trimming left V 1 base short and J 4 bases short, with 8 bases between. CDR3 residues: CASSEVAGYEQYF. The DNA for the CDR3 is TGTGCCAGCAGTGAAGTTGCAGGGTACGAGCAGTACTTC.

The chain carries TRBV5-1 and TRBJ2-2; D is possibly TRBD2 (5 bases). Germline CDR1 SGHRS, CDR2 YFSETQ. V lost 7 bases to trimming and J lost 0 bases, with 13 bases between them. This CDR3 is 15 amino acids long. The CDR3 region has the DNA TGCGCCAGCCGGATGGGCGGGTCGAACACCGGGGAGCTGTTTTTT. Translated: CASRMGGSNTGELFF.

The V and J genes are TRBV30 and TRBJ1-4; possible D gene TRBD1, 6 bases. This CDR3 spans 13 amino acids. Per the germline V gene, CDR1 is GTSNPN and CDR2 is SVGIG (reference sequence). V was trimmed by 5 bases and J by 4 bases, leaving 11 bases between them. The CDR3 bases are TGTGCCTGGGGGGGCCGGAATAATGAAAAACTGTTTTTT. As protein: CAWGGRNNEKLFF. Full variable domain (outside the CDR3, taken from reference TRBV30 and TRBJ1-4): SQTIHQWPATLVQPVGSPLSLECTVEGTSNPNLYWYRQAAGRGLQLLFYSVGIGQISSEVPQNLSASRPQDRQFILSSKKLLLSDSGFYLCAWGGRNNEKLFFGSGTQLSVL.

The chain recombines TRBV6-4 with TRBJ1-4; 9 nucleotides agree with TRBD1. The V gene's germline CDR1 is MRHNA and CDR2 SNTAGT. Losses at the gene ends were 0 bases for V and 8 bases for J; bases not matched to a gene: 10. The CDR3 spans 17 residues. CDR3 bases: TGTGCCAGCAGTGACTCTGGGACAGGGTCCAGCGGGGAAAAACTGTTTTTT. This sequence encodes CASSDSGTGSSGEKLFF.

J is TRBJ2-1 and V is TRBV2; TRBD2 aligns across 7 bases. The CDR3 spans 15 residues. Losses at the gene ends were 9 bases for V and 1 base for J; bases not matched to a gene: 9. The germline CDR1 and CDR2 sequences are SNHLY and FYNNEI. For the CDR3, the DNA is TGTGCCAGGGAGGCTAGCGGCAGTTCCTACAATGAGCAGTTCTTC. Encoded protein: CAREASGSSYNEQFF.

This sequence joins TRBV5-4 and TRBJ1-6, with D unclear. The germline CDR1 and CDR2 sequences are SGHNT and YYREEE (reference sequence). Trimming left V 2 bases short and J 0 bases short, with 3 bases between. The CDR3 is 14 residues long. The DNA of the CDR3 is TGTGCCAGCAGCTTAAGCTCCTATAATTCACCCCTCCACTTT. This codes for CASSLSSYNSPLHF.

This chain connects TRBV13 to TRBJ2-5; 9 bases map to TRBD1. The V gene end was trimmed by 6 bases and the J gene end by 5 bases; junction bases not matched to a gene: 10. CDR1 is PRHDT and CDR2 is FYEKMQ in the germline V gene (reference sequence). This CDR3 is built from 15 residues. In DNA form, the CDR3 reads TGTGCCAGCAGAGAAATAGGACAGGGGTCGGAGACCCAGTACTTC. Translating it yields CASREIGQGSETQYF. Filled out from reference TRBV13 and TRBJ2-5, the complete variable domain reads AAGVIQSPRHLIKEKRETATLKCYPIPRHDTVYWYQQGPGQDPQFLISFYEKMQSDKGSIPDRFSAQQFSDYHSELNMSSLELGDSALYFCASREIGQGSETQYFGPGTRLLVL.

The sample holds a few counts of this clone. The gene calls are TRBV5-6 and TRBJ2-7, with D tentatively TRBD2 (6 bases). The CDR3 contains 16 residues. Trimming cost V 4 bases and J 5 bases, with 22 bases left between them. From germline, CDR1 is SGHDT and CDR2 YYEEEE. CDR3 protein: CASSPRFGTENDEQYF. In nucleotides, the CDR3 is TGTGCCAGCAGCCCTCGCTTCGGGACTGAGAACGACGAGCAGTACTTC.

The V call is TRBV6-5, the J call TRBJ1-1; D may be TRBD1 (6 bases). CDR1 and CDR2 (germline): MNHEY, SVGAGI. CDR3 length equals 13 residues. The ends were cut back, 6 bases at V and 1 base at J, with 9 bases in the middle. This CDR3 reads CASRRQANTEAFF. The CDR3 DNA follows: TGTGCCAGCAGGAGACAGGCGAACACTGAAGCTTTCTTT.

This clone was recorded once. This sequence joins TRBV12-3 or TRBV12-4 and TRBJ2-1; D is undetermined. This CDR3 comprises 12 residues. V was shortened by 5 bases and J by 4 bases, with 6 bases between the two germline ends. The chain's CDR3 is CASSLGYNEQFF. CDR3 DNA: TGTGCCAGCAGTCTCGGTTACAATGAGCAGTTCTTC.

The rearrangement joins TRBV5-1 to TRBJ2-3; 7 bases are a match to TRBD1. Germline loops: CDR1 SGHRS, CDR2 YFSETQ. CDR3 length: 14 residues. V was pared by 2 bases and J by 5 bases, with 5 bases of the junction left unmatched. The DNA of the CDR3 is TGCGCCAGCAGCTTAGGGACAGTAGGAGATACGCAGTATTTT. Amino acids: CASSLGTVGDTQYF.